The present TCR beta chain was sequenced within a study of T cell repertoires in cytomegalovirus infection. The wider study: Matching HLA type, along with CMV infection, was indicated by public TCR beta signatures.

The sample holds one count of this clonotype. Each CDR3 protein gets one entry after TCRdb re-called the reads with MiXCR. The sample includes hundreds of thousands of distinct CDR3 sequences, roughly 30% of them seen just once. The CDR3 runs to 16 residues. V shed 5 bases, J shed 3 bases, and the junction held 5 bases outside the gene matches. The germline V gene encodes CDR1 SGHTA and CDR2 FQGTGA. Sequenced: PBMCs. The clonotype comes from a human donor in good health (CMV status not recorded). Some clones in this sample may be carry-over from other donors' samples. The genes are TRBV7-3 and TRBJ2-1; TRBD2 matches 12 bases. DNA for the CDR3: TGTGCCAGCAGCCCCGAGACTAGCGGGGGCTACAATGAGCAGTTCTTC. Amino acid sequence: CASSPETSGGYNEQFF.